These T cell receptor beta chains were read from a single sample in a study of T cell repertoires in cytomegalovirus infection. Antigen specificity for these receptors is unknown. TCRdb called the reads again in MiXCR, with one record for every CDR3 protein. The sample has fewer than 1,000,000 distinct CDR3 sequences; more than 25% are singletons. The sequenced sample was cultured CD8+ T cells from PBMCs, obtained from culture after CMV antigen stimulation. The receptors stem from a human donor in good health (CMV status not recorded). Some clones in this sample may be carry-over from other donors' samples. CDR3s include the opening cysteine and the closing phenylalanine or tryptophan. A D gene is named only where the DNA matches it firmly. A clone size is listed for some rows: how often the clone was seen (once, few, many), or a class if it is expanded.

j_call d_call v_call clone_size cdr3_nt cdr3_aa
TRBJ1-1 - TRBV10-3 few TGTGCCATCAGTGAGGTCAGGGCGGGAAACGCTGAAGCTTTCTTT CAISEVRAGNAEAFF
TRBJ1-2 - TRBV15 - TGTGCCACCAGCCGGATAGGGGGTTACTATGGCTACACCTTC CATSRIGGYYGYTF
TRBJ1-1 - TRBV4-1 - TGCGCCAGCAGCCAAGGAGGACAGTCTGAAGCTTTCTTT CASSQGGQSEAFF
TRBJ1-5 - TRBV2 few TGTGCCAGCAGAGAATGGGGGGCTAGCAATCAGCCCCAGCATTTT CASREWGASNQPQHF
TRBJ1-1 - TRBV9 - TGTGCCAGCAGCGTAGTCTCCGCGGGCCTTACTGAAGCTTTCTTT CASSVVSAGLTEAFF
TRBJ1-2 TRBD1 TRBV6-8 few TGTGCCAGCAGTTACTTACCCCGGGACAGCCGCTATGGCTACACCTTC CASSYLPRDSRYGYTF
TRBJ2-3 TRBD1 TRBV2 few TGTGCCAGCAGTGTATCAGCCGGAACCGGGACAGGGACCACAGATACGCAGTATTTT CASSVSAGTGTGTTDTQYF
TRBJ1-1 - TRBV12-3/TRBV12-4 - TGTGCCAGCAGTTTCAGTCAGCTGAACACTGAAGCTTTCTTT CASSFSQLNTEAFF
TRBJ1-6 - TRBV3-1 - TGTGCCAGCAGCCAAGGTCGGGGACTGGGTTCACCCCTCCACTTT CASSQGRGLGSPLHF
TRBJ2-3 - TRBV18 many TGTGCCAGCTCACCCTGGGGACGAGACGCAGATACGCAGTATTTT CASSPWGRDADTQYF
TRBJ2-7 - TRBV10-2 - TGCGCCAGCAGTGCGGGACACCAATTTTCCTACGAGCAGTACTTC CASSAGHQFSYEQYF
TRBJ1-1 - TRBV4-1 - TGCGCCAGCAGCCATGGGCCGGAGAACACTGAAGCTTTCTTT CASSHGPENTEAFF
TRBJ2-2 TRBD1 TRBV7-2 many TGTGCCAGCAGCTTAGAGGGGGGACAGGAGAACACCGGGGAGCTGTTTTTT CASSLEGGQENTGELFF
TRBJ1-5 - TRBV2 - TGTGCCAGCAACGACCCAGGGATCTATAGCAATCAGCCCCAGCATTTT CASNDPGIYSNQPQHF
TRBJ1-5 - TRBV12-3/TRBV12-4 few TGTGCCAGCAGTCCCGAGTATCAGCCCCAGCATTTT CASSPEYQPQHF
TRBJ1-1 - TRBV6-5 - TGTGCCAGCAGTTACCTCGGGGCCACCTCCGGCGCTTTCTTT CASSYLGATSGAFF
TRBJ2-7 - TRBV7-9 - TGTGCCAGCAGCTTAACTACCGGGAAGGAGGGCGAGCAGTACTTC CASSLTTGKEGEQYF
TRBJ2-1 TRBD1 TRBV2 - TGTGCCAGCAGTGGGAGAGGGGGCAACGGTGAGCAGTTCTTC CASSGRGGNGEQFF
TRBJ1-3 - TRBV6-6 - TGTGCCAGCAGTGGCCGGGACATCTCCCGAAACACCATATATTTT CASSGRDISRNTIYF
TRBJ1-2 - TRBV7-9 - TGTGCCAGCAGTTATAGGGGCGATAGTGGCTACACCTTC CASSYRGDSGYTF
TRBJ1-1 - TRBV7-2 many TGTGCCAGCAGCTGGGGGGGGCCCACTGAAGCTTTCTTT CASSWGGPTEAFF
TRBJ2-1 TRBD2 TRBV12-3/TRBV12-4 - TGTGCCAGCAGGGGCGGGGGTTCCGCAGCCCGGCAGTTCTTC CASRGGGSAARQFF
TRBJ1-5 - TRBV2 - TGTGCCAGCAGTGATTGGGAGGACAATCAGCCCCAGCATTTT CASSDWEDNQPQHF
TRBJ1-5 - TRBV12-3/TRBV12-4 many TGTGCCAGCAGTTTTTTTTTCGACCGAAGGGCCAATCAGCCCCAGCATTTT CASSFFFDRRANQPQHF
TRBJ2-3 TRBD2 TRBV4-1 few TGCGCCAGCAGCCCTCTAGCGGGGGTTTCCGCAGATACGCAGTATTTT CASSPLAGVSADTQYF
TRBJ1-1 TRBD1 TRBV2 - TGTGCCAACAGCGCGGGACAGACTGAAGCTTTCTTT CANSAGQTEAFF
TRBJ1-6 - TRBV28 - TGTGCCAGCAGACTGGGGCCTGGACATAATTCACCCCTCCACTTT CASRLGPGHNSPLHF
TRBJ2-5 - TRBV6-1 - TGTGCCAGCAGTCCCCGGGGCGCTATGGGGACCCAGTACTTC CASSPRGAMGTQYF
TRBJ2-3 - TRBV6-2/TRBV6-3 - TGTGCCAGCAGTTACGAAGGAAGCACAGATACGCAGTATTTT CASSYEGSTDTQYF
TRBJ1-4 TRBD1 TRBV15 - TGTGCCACCAGTAAGGACAGGGCCTCAACTAATGAAAAACTGTTTTTT CATSKDRASTNEKLFF
TRBJ2-2 - TRBV6-5 - TGTGCCAGCAGTTACTGGGGACCTAACACCGGGGAGCTGTTTTTT CASSYWGPNTGELFF
TRBJ2-7 - TRBV6-1 - TGTGCCAGCAGTGACGAGGGGTCGACACCCTACGAGCAGTACTTC CASSDEGSTPYEQYF
TRBJ2-7 TRBD1 TRBV7-9 few TGTGCCAGCAGCTTACCCCGACAGGGGGTCTACGAGCAGTACTTC CASSLPRQGVYEQYF
TRBJ1-5 - TRBV6-6 - TGTGCCAGCAGTTACTCGAGGGGTTATGATCAGCCCCAGCATTTT CASSYSRGYDQPQHF
TRBJ2-1 TRBD1 TRBV6-2/TRBV6-3 - TGTGCCAGCATCCCTCCGGACAGGGGGGTCGATGAGCAGTTCTTC CASIPPDRGVDEQFF
TRBJ1-2 TRBD1 TRBV6-1 once TGTACCAGCAGTTCCGGACAGGTGGGCTATGGCTACACCTTC CTSSSGQVGYGYTF
TRBJ2-6 - TRBV7-4 - TGTGCCAGCAGCTCTCAGGGAAATCACTCTGGGGCCAACGTCCTGACTTTC CASSSQGNHSGANVLTF
TRBJ2-6 TRBD1 TRBV7-7 - TGTGCTAGCAGCCGCACAGGGGCTGGGGCCAACGTCCTGACTTTC CASSRTGAGANVLTF
TRBJ2-3 TRBD1 TRBV12-3/TRBV12-4 few TGTGCCACAGGACCGGGCACAGGGGTGAAAGATACGCAGTATTTT CATGPGTGVKDTQYF
TRBJ1-1 - TRBV6-6 - TGTGCCAGCATCCAAACGGGCGGGGAAGCTTTCTTT CASIQTGGEAFF
TRBJ1-5 - TRBV7-2 few TGTGCCAGCAGCTTACTGAAGGTGGGCAATCAGCCCCAGCATTTT CASSLLKVGNQPQHF
TRBJ1-5 - TRBV5-5 few TGTGCCAGCAGCTTGGAGAGGTTAAATCAGCCCCAGCATTTT CASSLERLNQPQHF
TRBJ1-5 - TRBV6-2/TRBV6-3 few TGTGCCACCCGTTGGGGACCTAGCAATCAGCCCCAGCATTTT CATRWGPSNQPQHF